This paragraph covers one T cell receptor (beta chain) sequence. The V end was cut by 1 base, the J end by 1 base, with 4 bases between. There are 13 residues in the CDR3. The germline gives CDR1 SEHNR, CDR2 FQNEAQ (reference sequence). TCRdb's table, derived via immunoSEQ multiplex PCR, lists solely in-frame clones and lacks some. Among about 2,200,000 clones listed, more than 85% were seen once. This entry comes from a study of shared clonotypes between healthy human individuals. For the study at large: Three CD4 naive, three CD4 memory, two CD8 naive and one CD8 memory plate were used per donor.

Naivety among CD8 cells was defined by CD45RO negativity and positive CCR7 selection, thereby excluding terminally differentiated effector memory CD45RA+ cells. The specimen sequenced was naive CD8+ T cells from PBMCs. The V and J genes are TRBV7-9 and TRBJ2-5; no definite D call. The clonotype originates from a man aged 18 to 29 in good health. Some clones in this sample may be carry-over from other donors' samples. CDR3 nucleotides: TGTGCCAGCAGCTTAGAGTCCCAAGAGACCCAGTACTTC. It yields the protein CASSLESQETQYF.